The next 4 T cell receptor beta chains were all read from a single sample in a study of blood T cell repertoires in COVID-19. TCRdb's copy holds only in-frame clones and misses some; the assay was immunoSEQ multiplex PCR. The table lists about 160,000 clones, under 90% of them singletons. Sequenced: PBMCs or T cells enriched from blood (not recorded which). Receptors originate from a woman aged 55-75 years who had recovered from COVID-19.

CDR3 amino acids: CASSLTEQGQETQYF. CDR3 nucleotides: TGCGCCAGCAGCTTGACCGAGCAGGGACAAGAGACCCAGTACTTC. V usage is TRBV5-1 and J usage is TRBJ2-5; D is perhaps TRBD1 (5 bases). The CDR3 covers 15 residues. Germline-derived CDR1 and CDR2 are SGHRS and YFSETQ. The V end lost 1 base, the J end lost 2 bases, and 12 bases lay between the germline ends.

In nucleotides, the CDR3 is TGTGCCAGCAGCTTCTCCGCGGGGGGGCACACCGGGGAGCTGTTTTTT. Its translation: CASSFSAGGHTGELFF. The J gene is TRBJ2-2, the V gene TRBV7-2, with 9 positions matching TRBD2. There are 16 residues in the CDR3. In germline, CDR1 is SGHTA, CDR2 FQGNSA. V dropped 3 bases and J dropped 3; count of bases not matched to a gene: 5.

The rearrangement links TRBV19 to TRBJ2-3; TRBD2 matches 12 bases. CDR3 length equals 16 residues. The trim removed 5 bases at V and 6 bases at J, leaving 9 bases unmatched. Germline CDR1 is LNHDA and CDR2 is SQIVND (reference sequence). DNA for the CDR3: TGTGCCAGTAGTTGGAGACTAGCGGGGGCGGGGGATACGCAGTATTTT. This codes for CASSWRLAGAGDTQYF.

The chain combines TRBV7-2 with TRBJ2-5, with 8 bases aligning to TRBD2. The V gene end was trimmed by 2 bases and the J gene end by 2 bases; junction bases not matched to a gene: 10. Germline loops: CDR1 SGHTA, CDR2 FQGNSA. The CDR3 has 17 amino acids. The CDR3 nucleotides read TGTGCCAGCAGCTTACAGTGGAACGGGGGGGGGCAAGAGACCCAGTACTTC. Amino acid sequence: CASSLQWNGGGQETQYF.